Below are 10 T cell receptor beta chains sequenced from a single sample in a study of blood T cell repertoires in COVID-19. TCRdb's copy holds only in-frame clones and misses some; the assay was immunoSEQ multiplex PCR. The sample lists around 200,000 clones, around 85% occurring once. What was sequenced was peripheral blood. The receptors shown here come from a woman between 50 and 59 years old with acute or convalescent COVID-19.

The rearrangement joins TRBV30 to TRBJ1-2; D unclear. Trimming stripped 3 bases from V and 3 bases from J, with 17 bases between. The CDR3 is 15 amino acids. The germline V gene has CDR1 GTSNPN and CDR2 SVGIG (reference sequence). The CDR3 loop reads CAWRPNGVSYYGYTF. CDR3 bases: TGTGCCTGGAGACCAAACGGAGTCTCTTACTATGGCTACACCTTC.

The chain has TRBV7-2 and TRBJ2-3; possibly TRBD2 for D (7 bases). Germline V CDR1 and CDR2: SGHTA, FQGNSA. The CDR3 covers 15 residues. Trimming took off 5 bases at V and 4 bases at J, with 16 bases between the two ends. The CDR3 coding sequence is TGTGCCAGCAGCCGCGGGGGCGAGGGGCCAGATACGCAGTATTTT. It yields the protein CASSRGGEGPDTQYF.

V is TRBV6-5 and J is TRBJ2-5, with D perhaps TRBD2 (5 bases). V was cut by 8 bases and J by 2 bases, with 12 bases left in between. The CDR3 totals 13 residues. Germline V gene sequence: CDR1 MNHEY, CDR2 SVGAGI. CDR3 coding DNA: TGTGCCAGCCGGGTTGGCGGGCAAGAGACCCAGTACTTC. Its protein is CASRVGGQETQYF.

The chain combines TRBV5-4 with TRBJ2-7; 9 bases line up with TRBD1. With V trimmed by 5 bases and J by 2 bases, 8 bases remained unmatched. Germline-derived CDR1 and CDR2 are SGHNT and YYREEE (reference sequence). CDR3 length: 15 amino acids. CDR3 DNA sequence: TGTGCCAGCAGTGGCGGACAGGGGTACACCTACGAGCAGTACTTC. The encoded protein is CASSGGQGYTYEQYF.

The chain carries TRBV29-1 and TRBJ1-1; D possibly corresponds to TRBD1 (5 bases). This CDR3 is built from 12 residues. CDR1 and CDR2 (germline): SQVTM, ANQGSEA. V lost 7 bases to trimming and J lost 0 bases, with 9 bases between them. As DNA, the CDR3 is TGCAGCGCTGAGACAGTGAACACTGAAGCTTTCTTT. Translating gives CSAETVNTEAFF.

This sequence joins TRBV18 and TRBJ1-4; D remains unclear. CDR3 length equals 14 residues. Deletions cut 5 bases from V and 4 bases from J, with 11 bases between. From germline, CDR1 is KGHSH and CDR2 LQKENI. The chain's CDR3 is CASSMARINEKLFF. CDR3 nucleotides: TGTGCCAGCTCAATGGCCAGGATTAATGAAAAACTGTTTTTT.

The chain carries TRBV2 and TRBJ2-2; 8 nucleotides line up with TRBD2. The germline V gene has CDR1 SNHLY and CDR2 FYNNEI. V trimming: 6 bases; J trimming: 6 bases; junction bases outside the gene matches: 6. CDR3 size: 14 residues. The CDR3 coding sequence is TGTGCCAGCAGGGAGCGGGAGCCCCCCGGGGAGCTGTTTTTT. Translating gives CASREREPPGELFF.

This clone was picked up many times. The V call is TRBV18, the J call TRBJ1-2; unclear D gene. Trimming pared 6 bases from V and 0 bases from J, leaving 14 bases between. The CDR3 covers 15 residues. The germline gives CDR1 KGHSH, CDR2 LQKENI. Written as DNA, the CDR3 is TGTGCCAGCTCCTCTCAGGATAAAGCTAACTATGGCTACACCTTC. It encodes CASSSQDKANYGYTF. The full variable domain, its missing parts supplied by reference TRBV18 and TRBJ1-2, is NAGVMQNPRHLVRRRGQEARLRCSPMKGHSHVYWYRQLPEEGLKFMVYLQKENIIDESGMPKERFSAEFPKEGPSILRIQQVVRGDSAAYFCASSSQDKANYGYTFGSGTRLTVV.

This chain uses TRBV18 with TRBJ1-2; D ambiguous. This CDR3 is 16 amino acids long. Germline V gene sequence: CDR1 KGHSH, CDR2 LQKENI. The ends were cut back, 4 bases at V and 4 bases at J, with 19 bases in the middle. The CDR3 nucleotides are TGTGCCAGCTCACAGGCAGGAGGCCCTTCGCCCTATGGCTACACCTTC. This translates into CASSQAGGPSPYGYTF.

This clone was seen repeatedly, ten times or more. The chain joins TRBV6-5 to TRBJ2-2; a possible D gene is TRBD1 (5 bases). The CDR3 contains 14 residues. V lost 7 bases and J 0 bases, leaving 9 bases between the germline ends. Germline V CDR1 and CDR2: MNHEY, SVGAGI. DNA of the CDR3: TGTGCCAGCACATTGGACACGAACACCGGGGAGCTGTTTTTT. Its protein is CASTLDTNTGELFF.